This TCR beta chain was obtained from a study of cytomegalovirus exposure and HLA in healthy donors. Repertoires were generated with immunoSEQ multiplex PCR, while TCRdb's copy carries only in-frame clones and drops some. The repertoire holds 150,000 to 200,000 clones, with 86% as singletons. General study points: The listing of roughly 160 TCR beta chains classed them as cytomegalovirus-associated. Accounts indicate the classifier identified cytomegalovirus status with strong specificity and sensitivity.

Donors came from a validation cohort of approximately 110 subjects, distinct from the first 666-subject cohort. In regard to this clone: Its antigen remains unknown.

The sequenced sample was PBMCs. This TCR derives from a woman in her late teens or twenties in good health and CMV-seronegative.

In DNA, the CDR3 is TGCGCCAGCAGCGGACAGCAGTTTTGGGGTGAGCAGTACTTC. Translated: CASSGQQFWGEQYF. V and J are TRBV4-1 and TRBJ2-7, with D possibly TRBD1 on 6 matching bases. CDR1 MGHRA and CDR2 YSYEKL come from the germline V gene. V shed 5 bases and J shed 7 bases, with 18 bases lying between them. The CDR3 extends over 14 amino acids.